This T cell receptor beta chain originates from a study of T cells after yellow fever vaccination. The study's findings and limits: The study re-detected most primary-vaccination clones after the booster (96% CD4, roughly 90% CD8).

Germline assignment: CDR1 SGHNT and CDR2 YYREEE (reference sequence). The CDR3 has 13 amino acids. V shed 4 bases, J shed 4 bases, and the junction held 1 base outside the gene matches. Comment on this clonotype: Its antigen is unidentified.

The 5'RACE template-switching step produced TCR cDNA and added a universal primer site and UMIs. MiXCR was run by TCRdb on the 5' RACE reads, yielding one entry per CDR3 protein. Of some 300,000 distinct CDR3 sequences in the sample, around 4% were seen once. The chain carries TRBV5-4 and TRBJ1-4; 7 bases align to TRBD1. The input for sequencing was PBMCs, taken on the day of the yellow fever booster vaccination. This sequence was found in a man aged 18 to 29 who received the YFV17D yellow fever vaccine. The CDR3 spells CASSRDSNEKLFF. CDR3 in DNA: TGTGCCAGCAGCAGGGACAGTAATGAAAAACTGTTTTTT.